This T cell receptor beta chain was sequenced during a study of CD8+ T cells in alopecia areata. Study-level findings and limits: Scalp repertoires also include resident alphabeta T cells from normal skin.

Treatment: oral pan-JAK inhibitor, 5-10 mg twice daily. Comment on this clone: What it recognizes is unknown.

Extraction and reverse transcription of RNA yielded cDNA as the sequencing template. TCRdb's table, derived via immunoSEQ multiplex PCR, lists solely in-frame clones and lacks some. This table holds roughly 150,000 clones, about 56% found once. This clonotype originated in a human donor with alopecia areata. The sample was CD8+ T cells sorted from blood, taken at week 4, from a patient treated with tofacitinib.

CDR3 coding DNA: TGTGCCAGCAGCTTGGAAGGCAGCACTGAAGCTTTCTTT. This translates into CASSLEGSTEAFF. The chain links TRBV5-6 to TRBJ1-1; D uncertain. Germline assignment: CDR1 SGHDT and CDR2 YYEEEE. The length of the CDR3 is 13 residues. The V and J ends lost 0 bases and 4 bases respectively, with 7 bases between them.